This TCR beta chain is from a study of OX40 agonist ivuxolimab in advanced cancers. This clone showed up just once. Assay: immunoSEQ multiplex PCR; the TCRdb copy retains only in-frame clones and omits some. The table records about 62,000 clones, approximately 92% of them present only once. The CDR3 has 12 amino acids. Germline V gene sequence: CDR1 SGDLS, CDR2 YYNGEE. V shed 4 bases and J shed 3 bases, with 4 bases lying between them. The chain recombines TRBV9 with TRBJ2-2, with no clear D. The material was CD4+ or CD8+ T cells sorted from blood, obtained in a trial of the OX40 agonist ivuxolimab. The receptor was derived from an adult with an advanced solid tumor such as melanoma, head and neck, liver or kidney cancer. The CDR3 DNA reads TGTGCCAGCAGCCCTCACACCGGGGAGCTGTTTTTT. The encoded protein is CASSPHTGELFF.